The sequence of this T cell receptor (beta chain) was determined in a study of cytomegalovirus exposure and HLA in healthy donors. Overall study context: The same platform used for the approximately 700 first-cohort repertoires was also used for the 100 to 150 validation repertoires, as a later analysis reported. Regarding the study as a whole: Whilst most TCR sequences proved rare, a subset of public TCRs occurred across many donors. Diagnosis of cytomegalovirus status made by the classifier reportedly showed high specificity and sensitivity.

Method: immunoSEQ multiplex PCR; TCRdb's copy keeps in-frame clones and lacks some. The sample includes around 350,000 clones, 70% to 90% of them seen just once. In the case of this clone: The antigen remains unidentified.

This CDR3 is 14 amino acids long. V dropped 5 bases and J dropped 5; count of bases not matched to a gene: 9. Germline-derived CDR1 and CDR2 are MDHEN and SYDVKM. This chain uses TRBV28 with TRBJ2-7; 7 bases align to TRBD1. This clonotype was obtained from a woman aged 18-29 years in good health and CMV-seronegative. The sample consisted of PBMCs. DNA of the CDR3: TGTGCCAGCAGTACAGGGACAGAAGTCCACGAGCAGTACTTC. Its protein product is CASSTGTEVHEQYF.